Shown below are 27 T cell receptor beta chains from a single sample sequenced in a study of a mutant IDH1 vaccine in newly diagnosed glioma. Only in-frame clones appear in the TCRdb table, and some are missing; sequencing was by immunoSEQ multiplex PCR. The sample lists tens of thousands of clones; around 85% were seen once. Indicated time point: week 5, during vaccination. A 20-mer mutant IDH1 peptide at 300 ug was injected subcutaneously with topical imiquimod. No antigens are known for them. Material: PBMCs, obtained from a glioma patient whose treatment included an IDH1 peptide vaccine. The origin of the receptors is a man in his forties with glioma.

This clone was detected only a few times. The chain combines TRBV7-9 with TRBJ1-4; the D gene is possibly TRBD1 (5 bases). V lost 5 bases, J lost 8 bases, and 18 bases lay in between. This CDR3 spans 15 amino acids. CDR1 and CDR2 (germline): SEHNR, FQNEAQ (reference sequence). Written as DNA, the CDR3 is TGTGCCAGCAGCGATTCCTACAAGGGGAGCGAAAAACTGTTTTTT. Translation: CASSDSYKGSEKLFF.

The gene calls are TRBV18 and TRBJ2-5; 9 bases line up with TRBD2. Germline V gives CDR1 KGHSH, CDR2 LQKENI. The CDR3 totals 15 residues. The V segment lost 0 bases and the J segment 5 bases; nucleotides outside the gene matches: 4. The CDR3 loop reads CASSPPSGRMETQYF. The CDR3 bases are TGTGCCAGCTCACCACCTAGCGGGAGAATGGAGACCCAGTACTTC.

The gene calls are TRBV5-1 and TRBJ2-5, with D maybe TRBD1 (6 bases). The CDR3 loop spans 15 amino acids. In germline, CDR1 is SGHRS, CDR2 YFSETQ. Trimming shortened V by 4 bases and J by 1 base, and 14 bases separated the two germline ends. This chain's CDR3 is CASSQPGHPQETQYF. In DNA form, the CDR3 reads TGCGCCAGCAGCCAGCCGGGACACCCCCAAGAGACCCAGTACTTC.

The chain couples TRBV28 to TRBJ2-4; D uncertain. Germline loops: CDR1 MDHEN, CDR2 SYDVKM. V gave up 2 bases and J gave up 0 bases, with 8 bases separating them. The CDR3 has 15 amino acids. The CDR3 loop is CASSLIDLAKNIQYF. The CDR3 nucleotides are TGTGCCAGCAGTTTAATAGACCTAGCCAAAAACATTCAGTACTTC.

CDR3 residues: CASSGQGLGTEAFF. The DNA for the CDR3 is TGTGCCAGCAGCGGACAGGGGTTGGGAACTGAAGCTTTCTTT. The chain carries TRBV5-4 and TRBJ1-1; 9 nucleotides line up with TRBD1. The CDR3 extends over 14 amino acids. V lost 4 bases to trimming and J lost 5 bases; unmatched junction nucleotides: 6. Per germline, CDR1 SGHNT and CDR2 YYREEE (reference sequence).

The chain combines TRBV11-3 with TRBJ2-7, with 8 nucleotides matching TRBD1. In germline, CDR1 is SGHNT, CDR2 YENEEA. The CDR3 is 13 amino acids. After removal of 5 bases from V and 4 bases from J, the junction contained 4 bases not matched to a gene. CDR3 bases: TGTGCCAGCAGCCTGGGACAGGAGTACGAGCAGTACTTC. Protein sequence: CASSLGQEYEQYF. The complete variable domain, with remaining parts taken from reference TRBV11-3 and TRBJ2-7, reads EAGVVQSPRYKIIEKKQPVAFWCNPISGHNTLYWYLQNLGQGPELLIRYENEEAVDDSQLPKDRFSAERLKGVDSTLKIQPAELGDSAVYLCASSLGQEYEQYFGPGTRLTVT.

This sequence joins TRBV19 and TRBJ2-5, with D perhaps matching TRBD1 or TRBD2 (5 bases each). From germline, CDR1 is LNHDA and CDR2 SQIVND (reference sequence). The CDR3 has 12 amino acids. Trimming stripped 5 bases from V and 3 bases from J, with 7 bases between. The CDR3: CASSRGKETQYF. The DNA of the CDR3 is TGTGCCAGTAGTCGGGGCAAAGAGACCCAGTACTTC.

Only a few counts were recorded for this clone. The V call is TRBV10-2, the J call TRBJ2-1; unclear D gene. In germline, CDR1 is WSHSY, CDR2 SAAADI. The CDR3 has 14 residues. Between the trimmed V and J ends, which lost 2 bases and 2 bases, there was a span of 7 bases. CDR3 sequence: CASSEPQTYNEQFF. CDR3 nucleotides: TGCGCCAGCAGTGAGCCCCAAACCTACAATGAGCAGTTCTTC.

In its sample, this clone was seen a few times. The V call is TRBV28, the J call TRBJ1-1; TRBD1 aligns across 8 bases. The V gene's germline CDR1 is MDHEN and CDR2 SYDVKM. Trimming took 7 bases from V and 4 from J; bases not matched to a gene: 8. This CDR3 has 14 residues. Here the CDR3 reads CASTQDREITEAFF. The CDR3 DNA sequence: TGTGCCAGCACCCAGGACAGGGAGATCACTGAAGCTTTCTTT.

V gene TRBV20-1 combines with J gene TRBJ2-1; D unclear. The ends were cut back, 5 bases at V and 13 bases at J, with 15 bases in the middle. Germline V gene data show CDR1 as DFQATT and CDR2 as SNEGSKA (reference sequence). The CDR3 runs 11 residues. The CDR3 loop reads CSAWGFGLQFF. CDR3 coding DNA: TGCAGTGCTTGGGGTTTTGGGTTACAGTTCTTC.

This chain uses TRBV13 with TRBJ2-7; D is uncertain. Trimming removed 2 bases from V and 3 bases from J, with 5 bases in between. The germline gives CDR1 PRHDT, CDR2 FYEKMQ (reference sequence). CDR3 length: 12 residues. DNA for the CDR3: TGTGCCAGCAGCTTACGCGGCTACGAGCAGTACTTC. Encoded protein: CASSLRGYEQYF. Full variable domain (rest looked up from reference TRBV13 and TRBJ2-7): AAGVIQSPRHLIKEKRETATLKCYPIPRHDTVYWYQQGPGQDPQFLISFYEKMQSDKGSIPDRFSAQQFSDYHSELNMSSLELGDSALYFCASSLRGYEQYFGPGTRLTVT.

V usage is TRBV5-4 and J usage is TRBJ2-6; TRBD2 aligns across 12 bases. Germline CDR1 is SGHNT and CDR2 is YYREEE (reference sequence). Unmatched junction bases numbered 4, after V lost 0 bases and J lost 9 bases. The CDR3 has 16 amino acids. CDR3 coding DNA: TGTGCCAGCAGCTTGGAGCTAGCGGGAGGGATCAACGTCCTGACTTTC. As protein: CASSLELAGGINVLTF.

The V and J genes are TRBV6-5 and TRBJ1-5, with D possibly being TRBD1 (5 bases). The CDR3 totals 15 residues. Germline V gives CDR1 MNHEY, CDR2 SVGAGI. The ends were cut back, 4 bases at V and 2 bases at J, with 12 bases in the middle. CDR3 amino acids: CASSLTGVGNQPQHF. DNA for the CDR3: TGTGCCAGCAGTTTGACGGGGGTTGGCAATCAGCCCCAGCATTTT.

The chain has TRBV7-9 and TRBJ2-2; perhaps D is TRBD1 or TRBD2 (5 bases each). V was pared by 6 bases and J by 6 bases, with 11 bases between. The CDR3 consists of 13 residues. CDR1 SEHNR and CDR2 FQNEAQ come from the germline V gene (reference sequence). The DNA for the CDR3 is TGTGCCAGCAGGGAACTGGGACCCGGGGAGCTGTTTTTT. It is translated as CASRELGPGELFF.

This clone has just a few counts. The rearrangement joins TRBV7-2 to TRBJ2-2, with unresolved D. V lost 6 bases and J 5 bases, leaving 4 bases between the germline ends. The germline gives CDR1 SGHTA, CDR2 FQGNSA. This CDR3 has 11 amino acids. CDR3 DNA sequence: TGTGCCAGCAGACTAACCGGGGAGCTGTTTTTT. Amino acid sequence: CASRLTGELFF.

V and J are TRBV19 and TRBJ2-1; D is possibly TRBD2 (5 bases). V lost 5 bases and J lost 0, with 11 bases in between. CDR3 length: 15 amino acids. Germline V gene data show CDR1 as LNHDA and CDR2 as SQIVND (reference sequence). The CDR3, as DNA: TGTGCCAGTAGTCCCGGGGTAAGCTCCTACAATGAGCAGTTCTTC. Its translation: CASSPGVSSYNEQFF.

The CDR3 region is CASRREANADTQYF. In nucleotides, the CDR3 is TGTGCCAGCAGACGGGAGGCGAATGCAGATACGCAGTATTTT. The chain has TRBV7-2 and TRBJ2-3; TRBD2 matches at 7 bases. Germline V gives CDR1 SGHTA, CDR2 FQGNSA. This CDR3 has 14 amino acids. V shed 6 bases and J 4 bases; nucleotides not matched to a gene: 7. The entire variable domain, with the rest obtained from reference TRBV7-2 and TRBJ2-3, is as follows: GAGVSQSPSNKVTEKGKDVELRCDPISGHTALYWYRQSLGQGLEFLIYFQGNSAPDKSGLPSDRFSAERTGGSVSTLTIQRTQQEDSAVYLCASRREANADTQYFGPGTRLTVL.

The chain couples TRBV4-1 to TRBJ1-4; D is perhaps TRBD1 (5 bases). Germline CDR1 reads MGHRA; CDR2 reads YSYEKL. Trimming removed 4 bases at V and 5 bases at J, with 14 bases between. The CDR3 contains 15 residues. CDR3 amino acids: CASSLVGTPNEKLFF. CDR3 nucleotide sequence: TGCGCCAGCAGCCTTGTCGGGACGCCAAATGAAAAACTGTTTTTT.

V is TRBV2 and J is TRBJ2-5; D perhaps matches TRBD2 (5 bases). The CDR3 is 13 amino acids. The V and J ends lost 1 base and 5 bases respectively, with 8 bases between them. Germline loops: CDR1 SNHLY, CDR2 FYNNEI. CDR3 in DNA: TGTGCCAGCAGTGAAGGGATAGCGGAGACCCAGTACTTC. It encodes CASSEGIAETQYF. Variable domain in full (rest from reference TRBV2 and TRBJ2-5): EPEVTQTPSHQVTQMGQEVILRCVPISNHLYFYWYRQILGQKVEFLVSFYNNEISEKSEIFDDQFSVERPDGSNFTLKIRSTKLEDSAMYFCASSEGIAETQYFGPGTRLLVL.

The CDR3 DNA sequence: TGTGCCACCAGCAGTTACCTCGATGAGCAGTTCTTC. The encoded protein is CATSSYLDEQFF. The V gene is TRBV15, the J gene TRBJ2-1, with D uncertain. Germline V gene data show CDR1 as LNHNV and CDR2 as YYDKDF (reference sequence). The V end lost 3 bases, the J end lost 8 bases, and 8 bases lay between the germline ends. This CDR3 contains 12 residues.

This clone was observed once. The chain links TRBV4-2 to TRBJ2-5; tentatively, D is TRBD2 (5 bases). Trimming took 2 bases from V and 5 from J, leaving 15 bases between them. Germline CDR1 and CDR2: LGHNA and YNFKEQ. This CDR3 is built from 15 residues. CDR3: CASSQQWTGKETQYF. The DNA of the CDR3 is TGTGCCAGCAGCCAACAATGGACTGGGAAGGAGACCCAGTACTTC.

The J gene is TRBJ2-3, the V gene TRBV29-1; D gene uncertain. V dropped 6 bases and J dropped 2 bases, with 12 bases sitting between them. There are 13 residues in the CDR3. Germline V gene lookup returns CDR1 SQVTM and CDR2 ANQGSEA. The CDR3 sequence: CSVPERPTDTQYF. Here the CDR3 DNA reads TGCAGCGTGCCCGAACGACCCACAGATACGCAGTATTTT.

This rearrangement joins TRBV6-6 to TRBJ2-7, with D tentatively TRBD1 (5 bases). The CDR3 extends over 13 amino acids. Germline CDR1 MNHNY, CDR2 SVGAGI (reference sequence). V lost 5 bases, J lost 0 bases, and 8 bases lay in between. In DNA, the CDR3 is TGTGCCAGCAGTCGGACACGCTCCTACGAGCAGTACTTC. Translating it yields CASSRTRSYEQYF.

This chain links TRBV9 with TRBJ2-1; 7 bases map to TRBD2. This CDR3 contains 17 residues. J gave up 4 bases and V 0 bases, and 10 bases lay outside the gene matches. Germline assignment: CDR1 SGDLS and CDR2 YYNGEE. The CDR3 sequence: CASSVEGGAGAYNEQFF. Here the CDR3 DNA reads TGTGCCAGCAGCGTAGAGGGAGGGGCGGGAGCTTACAATGAGCAGTTCTTC.

In this sample, this clone turned up a few times. The rearrangement joins TRBV18 to TRBJ1-5; D remains unclear. This CDR3 spans 14 amino acids. Trimming pared 3 bases from V and 7 bases from J, leaving 13 bases between. CDR1 KGHSH and CDR2 LQKENI come from the germline V gene. The CDR3 DNA is TGTGCCAGCTCACCTTCTGGGCAACGGCAGCCCCAGCATTTT. It codes for CASSPSGQRQPQHF.

The gene calls are TRBV11-3 and TRBJ1-3; no definite D call. V dropped 3 bases and J dropped 2 bases, with 5 bases sitting between them. CDR1 SGHNT and CDR2 YENEEA come from the germline V gene. CDR3 size: 13 residues. CDR3 bases: TGTGCCAGCAGCTTCAGTACTGGAAACACCATATATTTT. Translated, it gives CASSFSTGNTIYF.

V is TRBV5-1 and J is TRBJ2-1; D not certain. CDR3 length: 15 residues. Germline loops: CDR1 SGHRS, CDR2 YFSETQ. Trimming shortened V by 0 bases and J by 0 bases, and 7 bases separated the two germline ends. The CDR3 sequence: CASSLEGISYNEQFF. The CDR3 region has the DNA TGCGCCAGCAGCTTGGAAGGGATCTCCTACAATGAGCAGTTCTTC.